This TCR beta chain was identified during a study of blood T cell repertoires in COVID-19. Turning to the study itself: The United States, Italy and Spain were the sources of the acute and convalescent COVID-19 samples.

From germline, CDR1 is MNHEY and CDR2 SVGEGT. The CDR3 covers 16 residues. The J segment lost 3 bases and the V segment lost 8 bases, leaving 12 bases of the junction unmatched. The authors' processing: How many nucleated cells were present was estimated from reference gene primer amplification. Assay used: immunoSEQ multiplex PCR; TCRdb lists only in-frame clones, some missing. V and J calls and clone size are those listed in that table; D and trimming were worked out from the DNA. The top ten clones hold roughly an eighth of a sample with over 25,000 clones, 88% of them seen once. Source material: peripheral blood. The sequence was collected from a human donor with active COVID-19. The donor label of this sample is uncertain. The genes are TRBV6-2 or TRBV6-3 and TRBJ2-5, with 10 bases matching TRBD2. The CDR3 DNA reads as TGTGCCAGCCGCCGGATACTAGCGGGAACCGAAGAGACCCAGTACTTC. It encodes CASRRILAGTEETQYF.